One and the same sample provided the 5 T cell receptor beta chains below, sequenced in a study of cytomegalovirus exposure and HLA in healthy donors. Both 60 Vbeta primers and 13 Jbeta primers went into the PCR. TCRdb's copy holds only in-frame clones and misses some; the assay was immunoSEQ multiplex PCR. The sample carries 150,000 to 200,000 clones, around four fifths recorded once. Material: PBMCs. The source of these receptors is a woman aged 40 to 50 in good health and CMV-seronegative.

This rearrangement joins TRBV29-1 to TRBJ1-2; possibly TRBD1 for D (5 bases). Germline V gives CDR1 SQVTM, CDR2 ANQGSEA. This CDR3 region has 10 residues. V was cut by 8 bases and J by 6 bases, with 10 bases left in between. The CDR3 region is CSPGEDGYTF. CDR3 nucleotide sequence: TGCAGCCCGGGGGAGGATGGCTACACCTTC.

The chain recombines TRBV7-3 with TRBJ1-1; possible D gene TRBD1, 5 bases. This CDR3 is 11 amino acids long. V gave up 11 bases and J gave up 5 bases, with 12 bases separating them. The V gene's germline CDR1 is SGHTA and CDR2 FQGTGA. The DNA of the CDR3 is TGTGCCTGCTATAAGGGGACTGAAGCTTTCTTT. Translation: CACYKGTEAFF.

The chain has TRBV7-2 and TRBJ1-4, with 7 bases matching TRBD1. From germline, CDR1 is SGHTA and CDR2 FQGNSA. CDR3 size: 14 residues. Unmatched junction bases numbered 3, after V lost 5 bases and J lost 3 bases. The CDR3 nucleotides read TGTGCCAGCAGCCCGGGGACAGCTAATGAAAAACTGTTTTTT. Its protein product is CASSPGTANEKLFF.

The chain couples TRBV18 to TRBJ1-3; D possibly corresponds to TRBD1 (6 bases). This CDR3 has 14 residues. The germline V gene has CDR1 KGHSH and CDR2 LQKENI. V gave up 3 bases and J gave up 4 bases, with 10 bases separating them. In nucleotides, the CDR3 is TGTGCCAGCTCACCTCAGGACAGAGGAAACACCATATATTTT. Encoded protein: CASSPQDRGNTIYF.

J is TRBJ2-7 and V is TRBV18; TRBD2 matches at 7 bases. The length of the CDR3 is 18 residues. Germline V gives CDR1 KGHSH, CDR2 LQKENI. Trimming removed 2 bases from V and 4 bases from J; junction bases left unmatched: 17. The CDR3 coding sequence is TGTGCCAGCTCACCATCGGGACGGGGCCTAGCGGAATCATACGAGCAGTACTTC. Translation: CASSPSGRGLAESYEQYF.